The 12 T cell receptor beta chains below were found in one sample sequenced in a study of cytomegalovirus exposure and HLA in healthy donors. The PCR ran on 60 Vbeta and 13 Jbeta primers. Generated by immunoSEQ multiplex PCR, the TCRdb table keeps only in-frame clones and is missing some. The sample has over 90,000 clones, 63% seen once; the top ten hold more than 4.5%. Sequenced input: PBMCs. The receptor set was obtained from a human donor in good health.

The rearrangement links TRBV6-1 to TRBJ2-5; 9 bases line up with TRBD2. Germline assignment: CDR1 MNHNS and CDR2 SASEGT. This CDR3 comprises 13 residues. V lost 7 bases to trimming and J lost 3 bases; unmatched junction nucleotides: 3. The CDR3 region has the DNA TGTGCCAGCAATCGACTAGCGGAAGAGACCCAGTACTTC. Translated, it gives CASNRLAEETQYF.

The V gene is TRBV6-5, the J gene TRBJ2-7; D may be TRBD1 (6 bases). Trimming cost V 0 bases and J 6 bases, with 12 bases left between them. The CDR3 sequence is 14 residues long. CDR1 and CDR2 from the germline V gene are MNHEY and SVGAGI. CDR3 in DNA: TGTGCCAGCAGTTACTCGATCTCAGGGGTCGAGCAGTACTTC. Protein: CASSYSISGVEQYF.

This clone was detected once. The junction departs from the called germline gene at one end, perhaps through a read error. The CDR3 DNA follows: TGTGCCAGCAATCGGCGGTTCACACCCCACTTC. It encodes CASNRRFTPHF. The rearrangement joins TRBV2 to TRBJ2-5, with D hard to call. The CDR3 is made up of 11 amino acids. The germline V gene has CDR1 SNHLY and CDR2 FYNNEI.

CDR3 region: CASSLVRALNEKLFF. CDR3 DNA sequence: TGTGCCAGCAGCTTAGTCAGGGCCCTCAATGAAAAACTGTTTTTT. The chain links TRBV7-2 to TRBJ1-4; D might be TRBD1 (5 bases). V was trimmed by 1 base and J by 5 bases, leaving 11 bases between them. Germline V gives CDR1 SGHTA, CDR2 FQGNSA. The length of the CDR3 is 15 residues.

V and J are TRBV19 and TRBJ2-5, with 7 bases fitting TRBD1. This CDR3 has 13 residues. V was pared by 2 bases and J by 5 bases, with 2 bases of the junction left unmatched. Germline-derived CDR1 and CDR2 are LNHDA and SQIVND (reference sequence). This CDR3 reads CASSIRGPETQYF. The CDR3 bases are TGTGCCAGTAGTATAAGGGGGCCGGAGACCCAGTACTTC. The full variable domain, rest sourced from reference TRBV19 and TRBJ2-5, is DGGITQSPKYLFRKEGQNVTLSCEQNLNHDAMYWYRQDPGQGLRLIYYSQIVNDFQKGDIAEGYSVSREKKESFPLTVTSAQKNPTAFYLCASSIRGPETQYFGPGTRLLVL.

There are a few counts of this clone. The V and J genes are TRBV6-6 and TRBJ2-7, with 11 bases aligning to TRBD2. Germline V gene data show CDR1 as MNHNY and CDR2 as SVGAGI (reference sequence). CDR3 length: 14 residues. J gave up 4 bases and V 6 bases, and 5 bases lay outside the gene matches. This CDR3 is CASRGTSGQYEQYF. The CDR3 nucleotides are TGTGCCAGCAGAGGGACTAGCGGACAATACGAGCAGTACTTC.

This rearrangement joins TRBV29-1 to TRBJ2-2; D is unclear. Per germline, CDR1 SQVTM and CDR2 ANQGSEA. This CDR3 has 11 residues. The ends were cut back, 5 bases at V and 7 bases at J, with 8 bases in the middle. In DNA form, the CDR3 reads TGCAGCGTTCACAGTGTCGGGGAGCTGTTTTTT. As protein: CSVHSVGELFF.

This chain joins TRBV30 and TRBJ2-5; 7 positions match TRBD2. J lost 2 bases, V lost 4 bases, and 10 bases had no gene match. The CDR3 extends over 15 amino acids. Germline V gene lookup returns CDR1 GTSNPN and CDR2 SVGIG (reference sequence). This CDR3 is CAWTTGGILQETQYF. Here the CDR3 DNA reads TGTGCCTGGACAACCGGGGGGATTCTACAAGAGACCCAGTACTTC.

The gene calls are TRBV29-1 and TRBJ2-2, with TRBD2 matching over 8 bases. Germline CDR1 SQVTM, CDR2 ANQGSEA. V shed 7 bases and J 4 bases; nucleotides not matched to a gene: 5. The CDR3 has 13 amino acids. The CDR3 reads CSAREELTGELFF. The CDR3 DNA reads as TGCAGCGCGCGGGAGGAACTCACCGGGGAGCTGTTTTTT.

The gene calls are TRBV18 and TRBJ2-3; D gene unclear. The V gene lost 3 bases and the J gene lost 0 bases, with 10 bases spanning the gap. The CDR3 has 15 residues. CDR1 is KGHSH and CDR2 is LQKENI in the germline V gene. DNA for the CDR3: TGTGCCAGCTCACCTAGTAGCCCTAGCACAGATACGCAGTATTTT. This encodes CASSPSSPSTDTQYF.

This clone was seen more than once but under ten times. This chain joins TRBV2 and TRBJ1-2; 12 positions match TRBD1. The CDR3 sequence is 19 residues long. V was pared by 2 bases and J by 4 bases, with 14 bases of the junction left unmatched. Germline CDR1 SNHLY, CDR2 FYNNEI. CDR3 in amino acids: CASSEPWEGQGAGIYGYTF. CDR3 DNA sequence: TGTGCCAGCAGTGAACCTTGGGAGGGACAGGGGGCTGGGATCTATGGCTACACCTTC.

This chain uses TRBV6-5 with TRBJ2-7; 8 nucleotides agree with TRBD2. V dropped 5 bases and J dropped 2; count of bases not matched to a gene: 5. The germline V gene has CDR1 MNHEY and CDR2 SVGAGI. The CDR3 spans 14 residues. The CDR3: CASSDGGGPYEQYF. For the CDR3, the DNA is TGTGCCAGCAGTGACGGGGGGGGGCCCTACGAGCAGTACTTC.